This record looks at one T cell receptor beta chain sequence and its context. The record originates from a study of T-cell reconstitution after alpha-beta-depleted transplantation in children. CDR1 is MNHEY and CDR2 is SVGAGI in the germline V gene. This CDR3 has 14 amino acids. The junction had 10 bases not matched to a gene; V was cut back by 0 bases and J by 12 bases. Preparation of the TCRbeta library used unique molecular identifiers. TCRdb independently ran MiXCR on the PCR reads; one entry per CDR3 protein. The sample lists a few hundred thousand distinct CDR3 sequences, approximately 20% occurring once.

The receptor's source is a human donor who donated a stem cell graft to a child with acute lymphoblastic leukemia. The sequencing here drew on PBMCs from the stem cell graft donor, taken from the stem cell graft. The V and J genes are TRBV6-5 and TRBJ1-1; the match to TRBD1 covers 7 bases. The CDR3 loop reads CASSYSPGQSRPFF. CDR3 DNA: TGTGCCAGCAGTTACTCACCGGGACAGTCGAGGCCTTTCTTT.